Following are 32 T cell receptor beta chains from one sample sequenced in a study of blood T cells in healthy people across ages. The second PCR ran about 6 to 11 cycles with a sample-barcoded 5' primer and J-beta primers. TCRdb re-called the 5' RACE reads with MiXCR, one entry per CDR3 protein. Of fewer than 800,000 distinct CDR3 sequences listed, around 20% are singletons. The sequenced sample consisted of blood. The receptors come from a man between 65 and 85 years old in good health.

This clonotype was detected a few times. This chain uses TRBV4-3 with TRBJ1-1; the D is unclear. Germline V lookup: CDR1 LGHNA, CDR2 YSLEER. The V end was cut by 3 bases, the J end by 10 bases, with 9 bases between. This CDR3 is built from 11 residues. DNA for the CDR3: TGCGCCAGCAGCCACTTCGACACAGCTTTCTTT. Its protein is CASSHFDTAFF.

This clonotype was picked up a small number of times. The chain combines TRBV4-3 with TRBJ2-7, with TRBD2 matching 11 bases. Germline V gives CDR1 LGHNA, CDR2 YSLEER. V was clipped by 0 bases and J by 3 bases; unmatched bases: 7. This CDR3 spans 17 amino acids. The CDR3 spells CASSQDALGTSGYEQYF. The CDR3 DNA reads as TGCGCCAGCAGCCAAGATGCACTGGGGACTAGCGGCTACGAGCAGTACTTC.

The table lists this clonotype with a few counts. It may be a read error: a sequence one base away is much more abundant. This chain connects TRBV18 to TRBJ2-5; the match to TRBD2 covers 14 bases. The J call may be mistaken, given a closer DNA end match to TRBJ2-1. This CDR3 has 15 residues. CDR1 is KGHSH and CDR2 is LQKENI in the germline V gene. In nucleotides, the CDR3 is TGTGCCAGCTCACCGGGACTAGCGGGAGAAAATGAGCAGTTCTTC. Protein: CASSPGLAGENEQFF.

The chain employs TRBV15 and TRBJ2-5, with TRBD2 matching over 13 bases. CDR1 is LNHNV, CDR2 YYDKDF, per germline (reference sequence). V lost 5 bases and J lost 5; bases outside the gene matches: 5. This CDR3 region has 15 residues. The CDR3 here is CATSSRLAGGETQYF. DNA for the CDR3: TGTGCCACCAGCTCACGACTAGCGGGGGGTGAGACCCAGTACTTC.

There are a few counts of this clonotype. V gene TRBV3-1 combines with J gene TRBJ1-1; D gene unclear. The CDR3 has 11 residues. Trimming took 8 bases from V and 0 from J, leaving 4 bases between them. CDR1 is LGHDT, CDR2 YNNKEL, per germline (reference sequence). The CDR3 nucleotides read TGTGCCAGCGGCATGAACACTGAAGCTTTCTTT. Amino acids: CASGMNTEAFF.

The chain couples TRBV6-5 to TRBJ2-2; TRBD2 agrees at 7 bases. The CDR3 contains 16 residues. V shed 0 bases, J shed 3 bases, and the junction held 4 bases outside the gene matches. CDR1 MNHEY and CDR2 SVGAGI come from the germline V gene. The CDR3 spells CASSYSPGRDTGELFF. DNA for the CDR3: TGTGCCAGCAGTTACTCGCCAGGGAGGGACACCGGGGAGCTGTTTTTT.

The V gene is TRBV25-1, the J gene TRBJ1-1; TRBD1 might be the D (5 bases). Deletions cut 7 bases from V and 4 bases from J, with 25 bases between. Germline CDR1 and CDR2: MGHDK and SYGVNS. This CDR3 contains 17 residues. The CDR3 DNA reads as TGTGCCAGCACCCCGCACGGGATTTCGGTAAGGGGCACTGAAGCTTTCTTT. It translates to CASTPHGISVRGTEAFF.

This chain joins TRBV5-1 and TRBJ2-2; tentatively, D is TRBD1 or TRBD2 (5 bases each). Germline CDR1 reads SGHRS; CDR2 reads YFSETQ. Trimming took 0 bases from V and 9 from J, leaving 21 bases between them. This CDR3 contains 17 residues. CDR3 in DNA: TGCGCCAGCAGCTTGGCTATGGGACCGCTTGAATTCCGGGAGCTGTTTTTT. It translates to CASSLAMGPLEFRELFF.

In the case of this clonotype: This may arise from a read error, as a much more abundant clone is one base away. The chain links TRBV7-9 to TRBJ1-4; D is unclear. The CDR3 runs 15 residues. Trimming took 2 bases from V and 7 from J, leaving 14 bases between them. From germline, CDR1 is SEHNR and CDR2 FQNEAQ (reference sequence). The CDR3, as DNA: TGTGCCAGCAGCTTAAGCGAGGCGCCGGGTGAAAAACTGTTTTTT. Its translation: CASSLSEAPGEKLFF.

This clonotype was detected only a few times. V is TRBV12-3 or TRBV12-4 and J is TRBJ2-7; tentatively, D is TRBD1 (5 bases). This CDR3 has 13 amino acids. Trimming cost V 4 bases and J 3 bases, with 10 bases left between them. CDR3 coding DNA: TGTGCCAGCAGTTACGGACACCGCTACGAGCAGTACTTC. It codes for CASSYGHRYEQYF.

The chain combines TRBV7-2 with TRBJ1-6; 9 nucleotides agree with TRBD1. V dropped 0 bases and J dropped 11; count of bases not matched to a gene: 5. The CDR3 runs 15 residues. Germline values: CDR1 SGHTA, CDR2 FQGNSA. CDR3 region: CASSLADRGSPPLHF. Written as DNA, the CDR3 is TGTGCCAGCAGCTTAGCGGACAGGGGAAGTCCACCCCTCCACTTT.

This clonotype was counted many times. This chain connects TRBV5-1 to TRBJ2-7, with 7 bases fitting TRBD2. Germline-derived CDR1 and CDR2 are SGHRS and YFSETQ. The CDR3 runs 14 residues. V lost 4 bases, J lost 9 bases, and 13 bases stayed unmatched. CDR3 sequence (DNA): TGCGCCAGCAGCCCGGGGGGAGACCTACGAACGCAGTACTTC. Translated: CASSPGGDLRTQYF.

A few counts support this clonotype. The J gene is TRBJ2-5, the V gene TRBV24-1; 10 bases line up with TRBD1. Germline assignment: CDR1 KGHDR and CDR2 SFDVKD. The CDR3 spans 16 residues. With 3 bases clipped from V and 5 bases from J, the junction kept 8 bases outside the gene matches. As DNA, the CDR3 is TGTGCCACCAGTGATCGACTAGACAGGGGGCTGGAGACCCAGTACTTC. Translation: CATSDRLDRGLETQYF.

This clonotype has a count of ten or more. This sequence joins TRBV9 and TRBJ2-5; D perhaps matches TRBD1 (6 bases). Trimming shortened V by 3 bases and J by 0 bases, and 18 bases separated the two germline ends. Germline CDR1 and CDR2: SGDLS and YYNGEE. This CDR3 has 17 residues. The CDR3 region is CASSAEGQTPYQETQYF. As DNA, the CDR3 is TGTGCCAGCAGCGCCGAAGGACAGACGCCGTACCAAGAGACCCAGTACTTC.

The chain recombines TRBV7-8 with TRBJ2-5; 9 nucleotides line up with TRBD2. CDR3 length: 16 amino acids. The junction had 7 bases not matched to a gene; V was cut back by 4 bases and J by 1 base. The germline V gene has CDR1 SGHVS and CDR2 FQNEAQ. CDR3 DNA sequence: TGTGCCAGCAGCTCCATAGCGGGAGTACCCCAAGAGACCCAGTACTTC. It translates to CASSSIAGVPQETQYF.

The chain links TRBV29-1 to TRBJ2-2; D is uncertain. CDR3 length: 15 amino acids. Germline V gives CDR1 SQVTM, CDR2 ANQGSEA. Trimming cost V 2 bases and J 2 bases, with 12 bases left between them. The CDR3 nucleotides read TGCAGCGTTGAATTGGCAGTCAAAAACACCGGGGAGCTGTTTTTT. The encoded protein is CSVELAVKNTGELFF.

This clonotype has only a few counts. The chain links TRBV29-1 to TRBJ2-5; no firm D call. This CDR3 has 12 residues. The germline V gene has CDR1 SQVTM and CDR2 ANQGSEA. The V and J ends lost 3 bases and 5 bases respectively, with 10 bases between them. The DNA of the CDR3 is TGCAGCGTTGACTGGCCCGAGGAGACCCAGTACTTC. Its translation: CSVDWPEETQYF.

This clonotype came up a few times. This rearrangement joins TRBV3-1 to TRBJ1-2; TRBD1 is a possible D gene (5 bases). CDR1 and CDR2 (germline): LGHDT, YNNKEL (reference sequence). The germline V and J ends were trimmed by 4 bases and 4 bases, with 16 bases remaining between them. The CDR3 is 15 residues long. This CDR3 is CASSLGRQNFYGYTF. DNA for the CDR3: TGTGCCAGCAGCCTGGGACGGCAAAATTTCTATGGCTACACCTTC.

This clonotype showed up just a few times. This chain uses TRBV4-3 with TRBJ2-1; D is possibly TRBD2 (6 bases). The last part of the DNA fits TRBJ2-7 better; the J call may be wrong. The CDR3 consists of 15 residues. Germline loops: CDR1 LGHNA, CDR2 YSLEER. CDR3 sequence (DNA): TGCGCCAGCAGCCAAGAAGCCGGGAGCTCCTACGAGCAGTACTTC. Residues: CASSQEAGSSYEQYF.

The chain joins TRBV29-1 to TRBJ2-7; perhaps TRBD1 as D (5 bases). Trimming removed 3 bases from V and 2 bases from J, with 17 bases in between. There are 15 residues in the CDR3. Per germline, CDR1 SQVTM and CDR2 ANQGSEA. In DNA form, the CDR3 reads TGCAGCGTTGAGGTCGACAGCTCCTCGGCCTACGAGCAGTACTTC. Its protein product is CSVEVDSSSAYEQYF.

The chain combines TRBV6-1 with TRBJ1-6, with D maybe TRBD1 (5 bases). CDR1 is MNHNS, CDR2 SASEGT, per germline. The CDR3 has 15 amino acids. V lost 1 base and J 6 bases, leaving 10 bases between the germline ends. The CDR3, as DNA: TGTGCCAGCAGTGAAGAGTGGGGGAGTAATTCACCCCTCCACTTT. It specifies CASSEEWGSNSPLHF.

The V call is TRBV7-9, the J call TRBJ2-5; the D gene is possibly TRBD2 (6 bases). The CDR3 has 16 residues. V was shortened by 4 bases and J by 5 bases, with 20 bases between the two germline ends. Per the germline V gene, CDR1 is SEHNR and CDR2 is FQNEAQ (reference sequence). The CDR3 loop is CASSSGLASSGETQYF. The CDR3 DNA reads TGTGCCAGCAGCTCGGGACTTGCCTCGTCGGGGGAGACCCAGTACTTC.

This clonotype was seen only a few times. This chain uses TRBV20-1 with TRBJ2-5; D might be TRBD1 or TRBD2, each matching 6 bases. The germline CDR1 and CDR2 sequences are DFQATT and SNEGSKA (reference sequence). The CDR3 has 13 residues. The V and J ends lost 5 bases and 3 bases respectively, with 13 bases between them. CDR3 in DNA: TGCAGTGCTTTGAGGGGGGCCAAAGAGACCCAGTACTTC. Amino acid sequence: CSALRGAKETQYF.

Regarding this clonotype: A much larger clone lies one base from this, so it may be a read error. The gene calls are TRBV5-1 and TRBJ2-5; TRBD2 might be the D (6 bases). The tail of the sequence fits TRBJ2-7 better, so the J call may be wrong. The CDR3 extends over 14 amino acids. Germline loops: CDR1 SGHRS, CDR2 YFSETQ. The CDR3 DNA sequence: TGCGCCAGCACTATAGGTAGCGGTACCTACGAGCAGTACTTC. This gives the protein CASTIGSGTYEQYF.

The V gene is TRBV7-9, the J gene TRBJ1-1; TRBD1 is a possible D gene (5 bases). CDR1 and CDR2 from the germline V gene are SEHNR and FQNEAQ (reference sequence). Trimming took 8 bases from V and 6 from J, leaving 16 bases between them. This CDR3 is 13 amino acids long. The CDR3 coding sequence is TGTGCCAGCCGCCGGGGGGAAGGGGCTGAAGCTTTCTTT. Protein product: CASRRGEGAEAFF.

This clonotype was seen a handful of times. The genes are TRBV4-3 and TRBJ2-7; D is possibly TRBD1 (6 bases). The germline CDR1 and CDR2 sequences are LGHNA and YSLEER. The V gene lost 0 bases and the J gene lost 2 bases, with 11 bases spanning the gap. The CDR3 has 15 residues. CDR3 nucleotides: TGCGCCAGCAGCCAAGATCAGTCAGGGGCCTACGAGCAGTACTTC. Translating gives CASSQDQSGAYEQYF.

The chain couples TRBV28 to TRBJ2-1; D might be TRBD1 (6 bases). The end of the DNA aligns better with TRBJ2-7, so the J call may be wrong. This CDR3 contains 19 residues. The V gene's germline CDR1 is MDHEN and CDR2 SYDVKM. The CDR3 spells CASSLLDGSDRSHSYEQYF. CDR3 in DNA: TGTGCCAGCAGTCTTTTGGACGGTTCCGACAGGAGTCACTCCTACGAGCAGTACTTC.

The V call is TRBV24-1, the J call TRBJ2-5; 8 nucleotides align to TRBD1. This CDR3 has 18 amino acids. Germline V gene data show CDR1 as KGHDR and CDR2 as SFDVKD. The trim removed 1 base at V and 0 bases at J, leaving 9 bases unmatched. This CDR3 reads CATSDFDRGGLNQETQYF. CDR3 coding DNA: TGTGCCACCAGTGATTTCGACAGGGGAGGATTGAACCAAGAGACCCAGTACTTC.

V and J are TRBV14 and TRBJ2-3; 10 nucleotides line up with TRBD2. Germline CDR1 is SGHDN and CDR2 is FVKESK. V gave up 2 bases and J gave up 4 bases; unmatched junction bases: 6. The CDR3 runs 16 residues. CDR3 DNA: TGTGCCAGCAGCCAAATCCTAGCGGGAGCCTCAGATACGCAGTATTTT. Its protein is CASSQILAGASDTQYF.

This clonotype was detected a few times. The rearrangement links TRBV3-1 to TRBJ2-3; D unresolved. The CDR3 spans 10 residues. Germline-derived CDR1 and CDR2 are LGHDT and YNNKEL (reference sequence). V gave up 11 bases and J gave up 1 base, with 4 bases separating them. CDR3 protein: CAAGTDTQYF. CDR3 sequence (DNA): TGTGCCGCGGGCACAGATACGCAGTATTTT.

This sequence joins TRBV6-1 and TRBJ2-1; 7 positions match TRBD2. V shed 5 bases, J shed 0 bases, and the junction held 13 bases outside the gene matches. This CDR3 contains 18 residues. Germline CDR1 and CDR2: MNHNS and SASEGT. The CDR3 spells CASSPLAEPFGSYNEQFF. In DNA, the CDR3 is TGTGCCAGCAGTCCTCTAGCGGAACCCTTCGGCTCCTACAATGAGCAGTTCTTC.

This chain uses TRBV27 with TRBJ2-4; TRBD2 is a possible D gene (6 bases). The CDR3 runs 15 residues. Looked up from germline, CDR1 is MNHEY and CDR2 is SMNVEV (reference sequence). Trimming left V 4 bases short and J 1 base short, with 11 bases between. CDR3 sequence: CASSSSGFAKNIQYF. CDR3 DNA: TGTGCCAGCAGTTCCAGCGGGTTTGCCAAAAACATTCAGTACTTC.